A single sample is the source of the 12 T cell receptor beta chains below, sequenced in a study of cytomegalovirus exposure and HLA in healthy donors. Vbeta (60) and Jbeta (13) primers were used in the PCR. The data were produced by immunoSEQ multiplex PCR, yet TCRdb's version contains in-frame clones alone and is incomplete. The table records 190,000 or so clones, 80% of them present only once. Sequenced input: PBMCs. The receptors here all came from a boy younger than 18 in good health and CMV-seronegative.

This chain links TRBV25-1 with TRBJ1-1; D is perhaps TRBD1 (5 bases). CDR1 and CDR2 from the germline V gene are MGHDK and SYGVNS. The CDR3 runs to 14 residues. V was clipped by 1 base and J by 5 bases, with 11 bases between them. Here the CDR3 DNA reads TGTGCCAGCAGTGAATTCGGGGGTGAGACTGAAGCTTTCTTT. It specifies CASSEFGGETEAFF. The variable domain in full, with the rest retrieved from reference TRBV25-1 and TRBJ1-1, is EADIYQTPRYLVIGTGKKITLECSQTMGHDKMYWYQQDPGMELHLIHYSYGVNSTEKGDLSSESTVSRIRTEHFPLTLESARPSHTSQYLCASSEFGGETEAFFGQGTRLTVV.

The rearrangement joins TRBV11-2 to TRBJ2-1, with 11 bases matching TRBD2. V lost 5 bases, J lost 4 bases, and 7 bases stayed unmatched. In germline, CDR1 is SGHAT, CDR2 FQNNGV. The CDR3 loop spans 16 amino acids. The CDR3 loop reads CASSPLGLAAYNEQFF. The CDR3 DNA sequence: TGTGCCAGCAGCCCCTTGGGACTAGCGGCTTACAATGAGCAGTTCTTC.

This chain links TRBV5-4 with TRBJ2-1; the D is unclear. Germline V gene data show CDR1 as SGHNT and CDR2 as YYREEE (reference sequence). CDR3 length: 15 amino acids. V was cut by 1 base and J by 7 bases, with 15 bases left in between. CDR3 sequence reads: CASSLRSAGNNEQFF. CDR3 DNA: TGTGCCAGCAGCTTGAGGTCGGCAGGAAATAATGAGCAGTTCTTC.

The genes are TRBV28 and TRBJ1-1; TRBD1 agrees at 11 bases. After removal of 5 bases from V and 6 bases from J, the junction contained 8 bases not matched to a gene. CDR1 MDHEN and CDR2 SYDVKM come from the germline V gene. This CDR3 is built from 15 residues. The CDR3 DNA reads as TGTGCCAGCAGTCCCGGGACAGGGGGAGGCGCTGAAGCTTTCTTT. Amino acids: CASSPGTGGGAEAFF.

The rearrangement links TRBV27 to TRBJ2-2, with D perhaps TRBD1 (5 bases). Trimming shortened V by 6 bases and J by 3 bases, and 11 bases separated the two germline ends. The CDR3 totals 14 residues. The germline V gene has CDR1 MNHEY and CDR2 SMNVEV (reference sequence). Here the CDR3 reads CASRATGDTGELFF. CDR3 coding DNA: TGTGCCAGCAGAGCCACAGGAGACACCGGGGAGCTGTTTTTT.

The J gene is TRBJ1-2, the V gene TRBV9; 7 positions agree with TRBD1. The V and J ends lost 4 bases and 7 bases, in that order; junction bases with no gene match: 7. CDR3 size: 13 residues. Germline V CDR1 and CDR2: SGDLS, YYNGEE. CDR3 in DNA: TGTGCCAGCAGCCACGGACAGGTGTCTGGCTACACCTTC. Translating it yields CASSHGQVSGYTF.

The chain links TRBV9 to TRBJ1-5; 7 bases map to TRBD1. This CDR3 has 14 amino acids. Germline CDR1 reads SGDLS; CDR2 reads YYNGEE. With V trimmed by 4 bases and J by 0 bases, 1 base remained unmatched. The CDR3 loop reads CASSRQGSNQPQHF. DNA of the CDR3: TGTGCCAGCAGCAGACAGGGTAGCAATCAGCCCCAGCATTTT. Using reference TRBV9 and TRBJ1-5 for the parts outside the CDR3, the full variable domain is DSGVTQTPKHLITATGQRVTLRCSPRSGDLSVYWYQQSLDQGLQFLIQYYNGEERAKGNILERFSAQQFPDLHSELNLSSLELGDSALYFCASSRQGSNQPQHFGDGTRLSIL.

The V gene is TRBV4-2, the J gene TRBJ2-3, with 8 bases that match TRBD1. After removal of 4 bases from V and 4 bases from J, the junction contained 10 bases not matched to a gene. The CDR3 is 16 residues long. From germline, CDR1 is LGHNA and CDR2 YNFKEQ. The CDR3 loop reads CASSPYSGGSADTQYF. The CDR3 DNA reads as TGTGCCAGCAGCCCCTACTCAGGGGGCTCAGCAGATACGCAGTATTTT.

V and J are TRBV10-2 and TRBJ2-7; the D is unclear. Germline V gene lookup returns CDR1 WSHSY and CDR2 SAAADI. Trimming cost V 3 bases and J 9 bases, with 12 bases left between them. This CDR3 has 12 residues. The CDR3: CASSDSPVWQYF. The CDR3 DNA reads TGCGCCAGCAGTGATTCCCCGGTATGGCAGTACTTC.

CDR3 protein: CASSLVLAGETQYF. The CDR3 coding sequence is TGCGCCAGCAGCTTGGTGCTAGCGGGAGAGACCCAGTACTTC. V gene TRBV5-1 combines with J gene TRBJ2-5; 8 positions match TRBD2. The V gene end was trimmed by 0 bases and the J gene end by 4 bases; junction bases not matched to a gene: 2. This CDR3 has 14 amino acids. CDR1 is SGHRS, CDR2 YFSETQ, per germline.

V is TRBV4-1 and J is TRBJ2-7, with no clear D. This CDR3 spans 11 amino acids. Germline CDR1 is MGHRA and CDR2 is YSYEKL. Trimming removed 1 base from V and 5 bases from J, with 3 bases in between. CDR3 DNA sequence: TGCGCCAGCAGCCAAGCTGACGAGCAGTACTTC. Translating gives CASSQADEQYF.

The chain combines TRBV30 with TRBJ1-2; weak D call: TRBD1 (5 bases). This CDR3 spans 13 amino acids. CDR1 is GTSNPN, CDR2 SVGIG, per germline (reference sequence). Trimming took off 1 base at V and 8 bases at J, with 14 bases between the two ends. The CDR3 region has the DNA TGTGCCTGGAGTGGGCGGGGTGGGGGGGGCTACACCTTC. Its protein product is CAWSGRGGGGYTF.